This T cell receptor beta chain was identified during a study of blood T cell repertoires in COVID-19. Overall study: COVID-19 samples from acute and convalescent phases originated in the United States, Italy and Spain. PBMCs, B-cell-depleted T cells, or T cells provided the cDNA or gDNA that made up the material.

Enrolment of Seattle patients took place during active infection, and they were followed longitudinally. Per the authors' pipeline: Nucleated cell counts were estimated from reference gene primer amplification. Only in-frame clones appear in the TCRdb table, and some are missing; sequencing was by immunoSEQ multiplex PCR. The V and J calls and clone size are taken from that table; D and trimming were inferred from the DNA. The sample has about 87,000 clones, around 85% seen once. The V gene lost 8 bases and the J gene lost 4 bases, with 21 bases spanning the gap. CDR1 MGHRA and CDR2 YSYEKL come from the germline V gene. The CDR3 runs to 15 residues.

This chain connects TRBV4-1 to TRBJ2-7; D might be TRBD1 (5 bases). The sequencing input was peripheral blood. The receptor was derived from a woman of 80 years or more with COVID-19, enrolled during active disease. The CDR3 nucleotides are TGCGCCAGCTCATTAATAACAGGAACGGGTTACGAGCAGTACTTC. Residues: CASSLITGTGYEQYF.